A selection of T cell receptor beta chains follows, all from one sample in a study of blood T cell repertoires in COVID-19. The method was immunoSEQ multiplex PCR; TCRdb's version includes in-frame clones alone and lacks a portion of them. This sample has 150,000 to 200,000 clones, with roughly 79% found just once. The source material was peripheral blood. These TCRs come from a man aged 55 to 70 with active or convalescent COVID-19. The CDR3 runs from the conserved cysteine through the conserved F or W. The D gene is left open where the match is weak. Clone sizes are given selectively: once, few, many, or a class where the clone is expanded.

j_gene: TRBJ1-2; v_gene: TRBV15; d_gene: TRBD1; len: 14; abundance: -; CDR3aa: CATSRRDSNYGYTF; CDR3nt: TGTGCCACCAGCCGCCGGGACAGTAACTATGGCTACACCTTC
j_gene: TRBJ1-2; v_gene: TRBV7-2; d_gene: -; len: 17; abundance: once; CDR3aa: CASSSRGGQGPNYGYTF; CDR3nt: TGTGCCAGCAGCTCTAGAGGGGGTCAGGGACCAAACTATGGCTACACCTTC
j_gene: TRBJ2-7; v_gene: TRBV5-4; d_gene: TRBD2; len: 15; abundance: -; CDR3aa: CASSRTSGSTDEQYF; CDR3nt: TGTGCCAGCAGTCGGACTAGCGGGAGTACCGACGAGCAGTACTTC
j_gene: TRBJ2-7; v_gene: TRBV27; d_gene: TRBD2; len: 15; abundance: -; CDR3aa: CASSGGLAGLDEQYF; CDR3nt: TGTGCCAGCAGTGGGGGTCTAGCGGGACTCGACGAGCAGTACTTC
j_gene: TRBJ2-7; v_gene: TRBV5-6; d_gene: TRBD1; len: 15; abundance: -; CDR3aa: CASSYGQGYSYEQYF; CDR3nt: TGTGCCAGCAGCTATGGACAGGGCTACTCCTACGAGCAGTACTTC
j_gene: TRBJ2-4; v_gene: TRBV19; d_gene: -; len: 15; abundance: -; CDR3aa: CASSATGVAKNIQYF; CDR3nt: TGTGCCAGTAGTGCGACGGGGGTAGCCAAAAACATTCAGTACTTC
j_gene: TRBJ2-5; v_gene: TRBV2; d_gene: -; len: 11; abundance: -; CDR3aa: CASSGKETQYF; CDR3nt: TGTGCCAGCAGTGGTAAAGAGACCCAGTACTTC
j_gene: TRBJ2-4; v_gene: TRBV4-2; d_gene: TRBD2; len: 14; abundance: -; CDR3aa: CASSLLADPNIQYF; CDR3nt: TGTGCCAGCAGCCTACTAGCGGACCCAAACATTCAGTACTTC
j_gene: TRBJ2-3; v_gene: TRBV5-4; d_gene: TRBD1; len: 15; abundance: once; CDR3aa: CASSSGTGRTDTQYF; CDR3nt: TGTGCCAGCAGCTCCGGGACAGGACGCACAGATACGCAGTATTTT
j_gene: TRBJ1-2; v_gene: TRBV4-1; d_gene: TRBD1; len: 15; abundance: -; CDR3aa: CASSHGGQGGYGYTF; CDR3nt: TGCGCCAGCAGCCACGGGGGACAGGGAGGCTATGGCTACACCTTC
j_gene: TRBJ2-1; v_gene: TRBV4-2; d_gene: -; len: 15; abundance: -; CDR3aa: CASSQGDFSYNEQFF; CDR3nt: TGTGCCAGCAGCCAAGGGGACTTCTCCTACAATGAGCAGTTCTTC
j_gene: TRBJ2-5; v_gene: TRBV7-2; d_gene: -; len: 16; abundance: -; CDR3aa: CASSLNQVGARETQYF; CDR3nt: TGTGCCAGCAGCTTAAATCAAGTAGGGGCGAGAGAGACCCAGTACTTC
j_gene: TRBJ2-1; v_gene: TRBV6-5; d_gene: -; len: 12; abundance: -; CDR3aa: CASSYGSNEQFF; CDR3nt: TGTGCCAGCAGTTACGGCTCAAATGAGCAGTTCTTC
j_gene: TRBJ2-5; v_gene: TRBV28; d_gene: -; len: 16; abundance: -; CDR3aa: CASSLRGQGGQETQYF; CDR3nt: TGTGCCAGCAGTTTACGGGGGCAGGGGGGCCAAGAGACCCAGTACTTC
j_gene: TRBJ1-2; v_gene: TRBV12-3/TRBV12-4; d_gene: TRBD1; len: 13; abundance: -; CDR3aa: CASSPTGGAGYTF; CDR3nt: TGTGCCAGCAGCCCGACAGGGGGCGCTGGCTACACCTTC
j_gene: TRBJ2-7; v_gene: TRBV6-6; d_gene: -; len: 12; abundance: once; CDR3aa: CASSYGLFEQYF; CDR3nt: TGTGCCAGCAGTTACGGGCTATTCGAGCAGTACTTC
j_gene: TRBJ2-7; v_gene: TRBV9; d_gene: TRBD2; len: 15; abundance: -; CDR3aa: CASSRWAGDPYEQYF; CDR3nt: TGTGCCAGCAGCCGATGGGCGGGAGACCCCTACGAGCAGTACTTC
j_gene: TRBJ1-6; v_gene: TRBV10-3; d_gene: -; len: 15; abundance: few; CDR3aa: CAISDEGLNNSPLHF; CDR3nt: TGTGCCATCAGTGACGAGGGTTTAAATAATTCACCCCTCCACTTT
j_gene: TRBJ2-1; v_gene: TRBV11-3; d_gene: -; len: 14; abundance: -; CDR3aa: CASSFDPVANEQFF; CDR3nt: TGTGCCAGCAGCTTCGATCCCGTGGCCAATGAGCAGTTCTTC
j_gene: TRBJ2-5; v_gene: TRBV5-1; d_gene: TRBD2; len: 15; abundance: -; CDR3aa: CASSPGTSGTETQYF; CDR3nt: TGCGCCAGCAGCCCCGGGACTAGCGGGACGGAGACCCAGTACTTC
j_gene: TRBJ2-1; v_gene: TRBV5-4; d_gene: TRBD2; len: 15; abundance: -; CDR3aa: CASSLGLAGAGEQFF; CDR3nt: TGTGCCAGCAGCTTGGGACTAGCGGGAGCAGGTGAGCAGTTCTTC
j_gene: TRBJ1-5; v_gene: TRBV29-1; d_gene: -; len: 13; abundance: -; CDR3aa: CSVARDTNQPQHF; CDR3nt: TGCAGCGTCGCCCGGGACACCAATCAGCCCCAGCATTTT
j_gene: TRBJ2-3; v_gene: TRBV29-1; d_gene: TRBD2; len: 14; abundance: -; CDR3aa: CSARTSGRGDTQYF; CDR3nt: TGCAGCGCTCGGACTAGCGGGAGAGGAGATACGCAGTATTTT
j_gene: TRBJ2-7; v_gene: TRBV29-1; d_gene: TRBD1; len: 13; abundance: -; CDR3aa: CSVGPGTGGGQYF; CDR3nt: TGCAGCGTCGGACCCGGGACAGGGGGCGGGCAGTACTTC
j_gene: TRBJ2-7; v_gene: TRBV12-2; d_gene: -; len: 16; abundance: -; CDR3aa: CASRHGLAGVSYEQYF; CDR3nt: TGTGCAAGTCGTCATGGACTAGCGGGAGTCTCCTACGAGCAGTACTTC
j_gene: TRBJ2-7; v_gene: TRBV27; d_gene: -; len: 12; abundance: -; CDR3aa: CASSPQGYEQYF; CDR3nt: TGTGCCAGCAGTCCACAGGGCTACGAGCAGTACTTC
j_gene: TRBJ2-5; v_gene: TRBV5-6; d_gene: -; len: 15; abundance: -; CDR3aa: CASSPGGRVGETQYF; CDR3nt: TGTGCCAGCAGCCCCGGTGGCAGGGTGGGAGAGACCCAGTACTTC
j_gene: TRBJ1-2; v_gene: TRBV12-3/TRBV12-4; d_gene: TRBD1; len: 13; abundance: -; CDR3aa: CASSPGGPYGYTF; CDR3nt: TGTGCCAGCAGCCCAGGGGGCCCCTATGGCTACACCTTC
j_gene: TRBJ2-3; v_gene: TRBV5-1; d_gene: -; len: 15; abundance: -; CDR3aa: CASSRAGNRADTQYF; CDR3nt: TGCGCCAGCAGTAGGGCCGGGAACAGAGCAGATACGCAGTATTTT
j_gene: TRBJ2-2; v_gene: TRBV6-2/TRBV6-3; d_gene: TRBD1; len: 15; abundance: once; CDR3aa: CASSYNRGLTGELFF; CDR3nt: TGTGCCAGCAGTTACAACAGGGGGCTCACCGGGGAGCTGTTTTTT
j_gene: TRBJ2-7; v_gene: TRBV6-5; d_gene: -; len: 13; abundance: -; CDR3aa: CASSYQPATEQYF; CDR3nt: TGTGCCAGCAGTTACCAGCCTGCTACAGAACAGTACTTC
j_gene: TRBJ1-2; v_gene: TRBV3-1/TRBV3-2; d_gene: -; len: 12; abundance: -; CDR3aa: CASSLRGSGYTF; CDR3nt: TGTGCCAGCAGCCTTAGGGGGAGCGGCTACACCTTC
j_gene: TRBJ2-3; v_gene: TRBV6-6; d_gene: TRBD2; len: 18; abundance: -; CDR3aa: CASSPLAGGGKGTDTQYF; CDR3nt: TGTGCCAGCAGTCCCTTAGCGGGAGGGGGGAAGGGCACAGATACGCAGTATTTT
j_gene: TRBJ2-1; v_gene: TRBV5-1; d_gene: -; len: 13; abundance: -; CDR3aa: CASSGSGYNEQFF; CDR3nt: TGCGCCAGCAGCGGTAGCGGTTACAATGAGCAGTTCTTC
j_gene: TRBJ1-2; v_gene: TRBV7-3; d_gene: -; len: 15; abundance: -; CDR3aa: CASSPRPDGDYGYTF; CDR3nt: TGTGCCAGCAGTCCCCGGCCAGACGGAGACTATGGCTACACCTTC
j_gene: TRBJ1-4; v_gene: TRBV4-3; d_gene: TRBD1; len: 16; abundance: -; CDR3aa: CASSQDIGTEGEKLFF; CDR3nt: TGCGCCAGCAGCCAAGATATCGGGACAGAAGGGGAAAAACTGTTTTTT
j_gene: TRBJ1-2; v_gene: TRBV7-9; d_gene: -; len: 13; abundance: -; CDR3aa: CASSFGQHYGYTF; CDR3nt: TGTGCCAGCAGCTTCGGACAGCACTATGGCTACACCTTC
j_gene: TRBJ1-4; v_gene: TRBV11-1; d_gene: -; len: 14; abundance: -; CDR3aa: CASSPDGANEKLFF; CDR3nt: TGTGCCAGCAGCCCAGACGGGGCTAATGAAAAACTGTTTTTT
j_gene: TRBJ2-7; v_gene: TRBV5-1; d_gene: TRBD2; len: 15; abundance: -; CDR3aa: CASSNGTSGSYEQYF; CDR3nt: TGCGCCAGCAGCAATGGGACTAGCGGGAGTTACGAGCAGTACTTC
j_gene: TRBJ2-3; v_gene: TRBV27; d_gene: TRBD1; len: 13; abundance: -; CDR3aa: CASLRQGTDTQYF; CDR3nt: TGTGCCAGCTTAAGACAGGGTACAGATACGCAGTATTTT
j_gene: TRBJ1-2; v_gene: TRBV4-3; d_gene: -; len: 16; abundance: -; CDR3aa: CASSQDASYRSYGYTF; CDR3nt: TGCGCCAGCAGCCAAGATGCAAGCTACCGGAGCTATGGCTACACCTTC
j_gene: TRBJ2-1; v_gene: TRBV6-4; d_gene: TRBD2; len: 15; abundance: few; CDR3aa: CASSDTSSGSNEQFF; CDR3nt: TGTGCCAGCAGTGACACCTCTAGCGGGAGCAATGAGCAGTTCTTC
j_gene: TRBJ2-7; v_gene: TRBV5-1; d_gene: TRBD1; len: 15; abundance: -; CDR3aa: CASSLGTGGSYEQYF; CDR3nt: TGCGCCAGCAGCTTGGGGACAGGGGGTTCCTACGAGCAGTACTTC
j_gene: TRBJ2-3; v_gene: TRBV28; d_gene: -; len: 16; abundance: -; CDR3aa: CASTFRGRVGTDTQYF; CDR3nt: TGTGCCAGCACCTTCCGCGGAAGAGTCGGCACAGATACGCAGTATTTT